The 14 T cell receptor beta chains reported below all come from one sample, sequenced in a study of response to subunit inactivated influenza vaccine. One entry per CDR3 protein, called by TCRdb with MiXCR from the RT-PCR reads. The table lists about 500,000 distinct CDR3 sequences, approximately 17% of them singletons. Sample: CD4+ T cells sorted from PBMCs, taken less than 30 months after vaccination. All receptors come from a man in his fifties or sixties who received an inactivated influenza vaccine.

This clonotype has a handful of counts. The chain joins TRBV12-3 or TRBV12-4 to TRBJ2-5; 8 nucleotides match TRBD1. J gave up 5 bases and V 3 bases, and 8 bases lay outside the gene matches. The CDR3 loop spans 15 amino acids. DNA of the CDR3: TGTGCCAGCAGTTTGACGTCAGGGGGCGCGGAGACCCAGTACTTC. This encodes CASSLTSGGAETQYF.

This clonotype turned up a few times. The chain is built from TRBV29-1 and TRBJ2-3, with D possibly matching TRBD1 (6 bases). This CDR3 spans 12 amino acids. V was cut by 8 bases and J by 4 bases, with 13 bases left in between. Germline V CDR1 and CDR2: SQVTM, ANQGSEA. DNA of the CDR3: TGCAGCCACACTACAGGGTCAGATACGCAGTATTTT. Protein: CSHTTGSDTQYF.

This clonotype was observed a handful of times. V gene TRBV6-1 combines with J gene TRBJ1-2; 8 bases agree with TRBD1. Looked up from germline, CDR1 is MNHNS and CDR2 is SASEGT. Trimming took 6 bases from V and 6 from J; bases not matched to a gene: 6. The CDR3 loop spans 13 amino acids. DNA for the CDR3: TGTGCCAGCAGGGGGGACAGGTGGAATGGCTACACCTTC. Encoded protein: CASRGDRWNGYTF.

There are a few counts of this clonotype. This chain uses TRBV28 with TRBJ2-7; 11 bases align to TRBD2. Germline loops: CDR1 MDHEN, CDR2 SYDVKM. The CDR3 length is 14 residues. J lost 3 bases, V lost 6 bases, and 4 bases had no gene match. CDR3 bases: TGTGCCAGCAGAGTAGCGGGAGGGAGCTACGAGCAGTACTTC. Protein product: CASRVAGGSYEQYF.

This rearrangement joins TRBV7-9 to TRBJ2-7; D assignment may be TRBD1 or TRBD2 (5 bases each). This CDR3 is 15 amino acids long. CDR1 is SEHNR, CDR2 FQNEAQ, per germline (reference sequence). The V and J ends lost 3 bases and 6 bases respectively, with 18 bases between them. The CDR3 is CASSLPGSPQGEQYF. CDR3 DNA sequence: TGTGCCAGCAGCTTGCCGGGGTCCCCTCAGGGCGAGCAGTACTTC.

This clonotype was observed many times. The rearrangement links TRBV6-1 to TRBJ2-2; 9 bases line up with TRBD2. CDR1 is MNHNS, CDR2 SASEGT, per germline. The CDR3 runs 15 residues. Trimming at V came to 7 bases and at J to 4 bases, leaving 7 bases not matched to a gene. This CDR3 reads CASKGTSLSTGELFF. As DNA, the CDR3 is TGTGCCAGCAAAGGGACTAGCCTCAGCACCGGGGAGCTGTTTTTT.

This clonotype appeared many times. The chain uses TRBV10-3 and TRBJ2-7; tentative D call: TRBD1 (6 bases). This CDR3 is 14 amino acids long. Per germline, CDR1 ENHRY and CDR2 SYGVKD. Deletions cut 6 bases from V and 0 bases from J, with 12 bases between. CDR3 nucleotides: TGTGCCATCAGCGGACAGAGCCGCTCCTACGAGCAGTACTTC. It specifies CAISGQSRSYEQYF.

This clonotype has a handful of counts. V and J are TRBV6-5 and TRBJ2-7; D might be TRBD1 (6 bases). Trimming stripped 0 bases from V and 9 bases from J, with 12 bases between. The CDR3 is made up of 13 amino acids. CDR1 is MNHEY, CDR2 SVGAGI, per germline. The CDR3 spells CASSYSTGFMQYF. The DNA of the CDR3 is TGTGCCAGCAGTTACTCCACAGGGTTTATGCAGTACTTC.

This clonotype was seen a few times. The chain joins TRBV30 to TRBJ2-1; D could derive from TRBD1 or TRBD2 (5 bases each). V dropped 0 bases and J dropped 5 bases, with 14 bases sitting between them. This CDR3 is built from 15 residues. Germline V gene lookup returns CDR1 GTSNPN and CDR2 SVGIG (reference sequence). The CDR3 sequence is CAWSVGVVMDNEQFF. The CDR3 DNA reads TGTGCCTGGAGTGTGGGGGTTGTAATGGACAATGAGCAGTTCTTC. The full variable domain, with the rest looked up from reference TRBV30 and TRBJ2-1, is SQTIHQWPATLVQPVGSPLSLECTVEGTSNPNLYWYRQAAGRGLQLLFYSVGIGQISSEVPQNLSASRPQDRQFILSSKKLLLSDSGFYLCAWSVGVVMDNEQFFGPGTRLTVL.

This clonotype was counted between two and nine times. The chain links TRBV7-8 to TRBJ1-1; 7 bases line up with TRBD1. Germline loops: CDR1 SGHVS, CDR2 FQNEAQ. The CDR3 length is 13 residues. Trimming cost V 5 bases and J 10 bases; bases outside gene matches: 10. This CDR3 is CASSTRQGLGAFF. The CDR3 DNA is TGTGCCAGCAGCACGCGACAGGGATTAGGAGCTTTCTTT.

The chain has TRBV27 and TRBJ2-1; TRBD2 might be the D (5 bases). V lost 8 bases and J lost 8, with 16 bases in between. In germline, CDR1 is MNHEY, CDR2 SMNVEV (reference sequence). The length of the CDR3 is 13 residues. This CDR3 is CASSGASTYEQFF. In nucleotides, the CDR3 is TGTGCCAGCTCAGGCGCTAGCACCTATGAGCAGTTCTTC.

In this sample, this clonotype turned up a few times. In DNA form, the CDR3 reads TGTGCCAGCAGTGGACCAGCCTATGGCTACACCTTC. Translated, it gives CASSGPAYGYTF. J is TRBJ1-2 and V is TRBV25-1; D uncertain. CDR3 size: 12 residues. Deletions cut 4 bases from V and 4 bases from J, with 7 bases between. Germline loops: CDR1 MGHDK, CDR2 SYGVNS.

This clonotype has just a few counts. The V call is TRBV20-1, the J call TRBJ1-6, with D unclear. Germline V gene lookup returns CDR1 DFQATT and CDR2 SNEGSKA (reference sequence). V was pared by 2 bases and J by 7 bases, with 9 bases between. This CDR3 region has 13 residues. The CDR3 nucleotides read TGCAGTGCTAGACAGGCCTTGAATTCACCCCTCCACTTT. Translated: CSARQALNSPLHF.

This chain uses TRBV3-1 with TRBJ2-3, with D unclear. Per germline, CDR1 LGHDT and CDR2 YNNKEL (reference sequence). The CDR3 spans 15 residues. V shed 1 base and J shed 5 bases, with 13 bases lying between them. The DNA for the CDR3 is TGTGCCAGCAGCCAAGTTTCTACACCGATAGATACGCAGTATTTT. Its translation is CASSQVSTPIDTQYF.